This T cell receptor beta chain was sequenced in a study of cytomegalovirus exposure and HLA in healthy donors (dated by TCRdb to 2016 to 2017). For the wider study: An earlier analysis of approximately 550 of the donors reported 250 to 350 Gb of sequence data and roughly 100 million unique TCR beta sequences from approximately 180 million T cells. Around 320 gigabases of sequencing data and 80 million or so unique TCR sequences were included in an early release covering roughly 700 HLA-typed donors. Among the roughly 380 genotyped donors, under 90% belonged to the genetic ancestry cluster associated with self-reported Caucasian donors. The study was designed to test whether signatures of past pathogen exposure could be identified by cataloging public T cell receptors. The study used immunosequencing to profile the T cell repertoires of some 600 subjects and linked those repertoires to cytomegalovirus serostatus. Besides the first cohort of roughly 700 subjects, a separate validation cohort made up of 120 different subjects was used. To predict cytomegalovirus infection status, the study combined high-throughput TCR immunosequencing, statistical association of individual TCRs with disease status, and machine learning. A later analysis re-analyzed previously published TCR beta repertoires from approximately 700 donors and added high-resolution HLA genotyping to study TCR occurrence patterns. Rather than drawing on any new phenotypic data, the later analysis identified candidate immune exposures from TCR beta sequences and the way those sequences occurred across donors. In an earlier analysis of more than 550 of the donors, high-throughput TCR beta sequencing was used to judge whether each TCR beta V gene segment behaved as functional or pseudogenic. Donor age, sex, ethnicity and CMV serostatus were compiled alongside the repertoire data. In a later genetic analysis, genome-wide SNP genotypes for about 65% of the 666 donors were used, and that subset was treated as a discovery cohort. Every discovery cohort repertoire had been produced on one sequencing platform. HLA typing covered class I and class II loci at four-digit resolution. Typing coverage varied by locus: about 620-640 donors for A, B, C, DRB1 and DQB1; 522 for DQA1; 600 to 610 for DPA1; approximately 450 for DPB1. Several DR-DQ haplotypes were treated as single units for association and clustering because of strong linkage in the cohort. Among about 400 genotyped donors of the cohort, an average of approximately 240,000 unique TCR beta nucleotide sequences was sequenced per donor, of which 15% to 20% were non-productive.

In total, more than 500 healthy bone marrow donors made up the cohort. At the time of sampling, all cohort members were nominally healthy, though unrecorded immune exposures were likely present. The donor was CMV seronegative and belonged to the group of 380 or so seronegative cohort members. A peripheral blood sample was collected from each donor, and TCR beta sequencing was performed on peripheral blood mononuclear cells. Genomic DNA extraction from the blood cell samples was performed with the Qiagen DNeasy Blood Extraction Kit. The method was the immunoSEQ multiplex PCR assay. For the multiplex PCR, a mixture combining 60 forward primers for TCR Vbeta segments and 13 reverse primers for TCR Jbeta segments was used. The CDR3 region of rearranged TCR beta genes was amplified from genomic DNA with a multiplex PCR assay. The amplified TCR beta libraries were sequenced on the Illumina HiSeq System as 87-base-pair reads. In the source study's methods: A later analysis tallied roughly 80 million unique TCR beta chains across the 666 repertoires, and approximately 11 million of those chains were shared by two or more donors. Raw reads were error-corrected and collapsed into unique sequences by a nearest-neighbor algorithm in which closely related sequences were merged to remove PCR and sequencing errors. To assign V, D and J gene segments, CDR3 sequences were aligned to IMGT reference sequences. Each retained sequence needed at least a six-nucleotide match to both a V gene segment and a J gene segment. A rearrangement counted as productive if the CDR3 had no stop codons and remained in frame with V and J, and every other rearrangement counted as non-productive. Following IMGT convention, CDR3 was defined as the stretch from the second conserved V-encoded cysteine to the conserved J-encoded phenylalanine. The earlier analysis of a few hundred of the donors excluded sequences that lacked an unambiguous match to a single V gene segment. An earlier analysis of just under 600 of the donors called V segments functional above 56.7% productive rearrangements and segregating when the between-donor standard deviation exceeded 5%. A statistical classification framework was built for diagnosing cytomegalovirus status from the catalog of TCR beta chain sequences. V and J gene assignment, in a later analysis, came from comparing TCR nucleotide sequences with IMGT/GENE-DB human TR gene sequences. Using the TCRdist pipeline, a later analysis assigned CDR3 sequences along with most-parsimonious VDJ recombination scenarios. A later analysis defined each TCR beta chain by its CDR3 amino acid sequence plus V-gene family, and excluded reads lacking a unique V-gene family. As a way to deal with suspected cross-contamination and a sequencing artifact, a later analysis dropped 500 to 700 nucleotide sequences that were highly shared and had low generation probability. For each public chain, a later analysis derived a clonal expansion index from normalized ranks of inferred template counts within each repertoire. Generation probabilities in a later analysis came from a VDJ recombination model fitted to out-of-frame rearrangements, and those results were checked against IGoR. Hypergeometric tests were used in a later analysis to score TCR-TCR, TCR-HLA and TCR-CMV co-occurrence, with a repertoire-size bias correction applied to the TCR pairs. To estimate false discovery rates, a later analysis permuted the HLA or CMV assignments 20 times. In a later analysis, co-occurring TCRs were grouped with DBSCAN, and TCRdist sequence similarity was added when clustering was performed within HLA-allele-positive subsets. Repertoires with fewer than 30,000 or more than 120,000 public chains, plus five repertoires with anomalous nucleotide sharing, were excluded from co-occurrence clustering. TCRdb took this table from immuneACCESS and kept in-frame rearrangements with V and J called. Such tables lack part of the clones; where checked against another copy, unresolved V genes explain under half of the gap, and the rest is unexplained. D and trimming come from the DNA, and the V and J calls and clone size come from that table. The sample includes 140,000 to 150,000 clones, with 80% to 85% observed a single time. The ten largest make up about 3.7% of the sample.

Of note for this clone: Its target antigen remains unknown. No base-level quality is on record; no much larger clone is a single base apart.

On the study overall, not on this receptor specifically: In a later analysis, HLA-associated TCR beta chains showed more clonal expansion and lower generation probabilities than non-associated chains that were equally common. Because HLA typing was unavailable for some donors at each locus, only the typed subset was used in association tests. The 87-base-pair reads could not distinguish some IMGT-functional V segments, including TRBV6-2 and TRBV6-3, so those segments were excluded. The authors suggested that the approach could potentially be extended to other disease states and immunological phenotypes. In a later analysis, TCR association rates were found to vary across HLA loci, with the most associated TCRs seen for DRB1 alleles and the fewest for HLA-C alleles. For the cohort, immune exposure information was limited to CMV serostatus. Three of the identified cytomegalovirus-associated TCR beta chains were confirmed in vitro to be specific for cytomegalovirus antigens. The sequencing pipeline was judged likely to have produced a cluster of highly shared sequence variants as a technical artifact. Cytomegalovirus status was reported to be diagnosed by the classifier with high specificity and sensitivity in both the original and validation cohorts. This cohort had only TCR beta chains sequenced, and the lack of alpha or paired-chain data limited which features could be detected. In a later genetic analysis, a missense DCLRE1C variant was associated with V-gene and J-gene trimming of TCR beta chains, and the association was replicated in an independent cohort. A further reported finding was that TCR beta sequences accurately predicted the HLA-A and HLA-B alleles for most subjects in the first cohort. In a later analysis, most CMV-associated TCR beta chains were found to appear HLA-restricted, with HLA associations seemingly driven largely by CMV exposure. According to a later genetic analysis, donors in an Asian-associated ancestry cluster had fewer N-insertions in productive TCRs than the approximately 670-donor mean. The study listed 164 TCR beta chains as associated with cytomegalovirus. Seventeen rarely observed V segments, including chromosome 9 orphons, were excluded from the earlier analysis of a few hundred of the donors because counts were too low. In an earlier analysis of some 550 of the donors, most TCR beta V segments were observed in productive rearrangements about 87% or about 30% of the time, broadly matching IMGT annotations. Correlated functional status among segregating V segments might reflect linkage disequilibrium, but an unknown experimental factor could not be ruled out. When HLA alleles, especially DR and DQ, strongly co-occurred, TCR associations were difficult to assign to individual alleles. A later analysis reported that several top co-occurrence clusters appeared linked to parvovirus B19, influenza, CMV and Epstein-Barr virus. In a later analysis, 15,000 to 20,000 TCR beta sequences were associated with specific HLA alleles at a false discovery rate of 0.05. Across donors, most TCR sequences were observed very rarely, whereas some public TCRs were present in many individuals. The presence/absence analyses assumed that sequencing depth was roughly uniform across donors, and that assumption may not be true.

The junction carries 18 bases between V and J, which are trimmed by 6 bases and 4 bases respectively. The CDR3 covers 15 residues, taking in both the cysteine and the phenylalanine. Only the CDR3 part of the read is kept: 45 bases, read in frame from the first base. CDR1 and CDR2 are read off the germline V gene (reference sequence) as MNHNY and SVGAGI. This clonotype originated in a male donor in good health and CMV-seronegative. The chain was built from TRBV6-6 and TRBJ1-2; matching of 6 bases hints at TRBD1 as the D gene. Sample: PBMCs. The DNA sequence follows: TGTGCCAGCAGCCCCCCCGGGACCAGGGGCTATGGCTACACCTTC. The resulting protein is CASSPPGTRGYGYTF.